Below, 26 T cell receptor beta chains from the same sample are listed, as sequenced in a study of T cell responses to AZD1222 COVID-19 vaccine. Clones were read by immunoSEQ multiplex PCR, and TCRdb kept only the in-frame ones, dropping some. The sample lists 90,000 to 120,000 clones; roughly 90% were seen once. The material was peripheral blood, obtained 28 days after the second AZD1222 dose. The receptors were sampled from an adult who received the AZD1222 COVID-19 vaccine.

The V call is TRBV4-1, the J call TRBJ2-2; tentatively, D is TRBD2 (7 bases). V was shortened by 2 bases and J by 3 bases, with 19 bases between the two germline ends. Germline CDR1 is MGHRA and CDR2 is YSYEKL. This CDR3 is built from 18 residues. The CDR3 spells CASSQIMGGAFHTGELFF. CDR3 coding DNA: TGCGCCAGCAGCCAAATAATGGGGGGGGCCTTCCACACCGGGGAGCTGTTTTTT.

The chain employs TRBV19 and TRBJ2-2, with a weak D call TRBD1 (5 bases). V dropped 4 bases and J dropped 4 bases, with 13 bases sitting between them. The CDR3 has 15 residues. Germline lookup yields CDR1 LNHDA and CDR2 SQIVND (reference sequence). The CDR3 DNA sequence: TGTGCCAGTAGTACTCTGTACAGGAGCACCGGGGAGCTGTTTTTT. Its translation: CASSTLYRSTGELFF.

This clone showed up just once. The rearrangement joins TRBV6-5 to TRBJ2-3, with 7 bases aligning to TRBD1. CDR3 length: 13 residues. The ends lost 6 bases at V and 8 bases at J; junction bases unmatched: 8. The germline V gene has CDR1 MNHEY and CDR2 SVGAGI. The chain's CDR3 is CASSLTGPGTQYF. In DNA, the CDR3 is TGTGCCAGCAGCCTGACAGGGCCGGGTACGCAGTATTTT.

This sequence joins TRBV6-5 and TRBJ2-1; 12 bases fit TRBD2. The germline V gene encodes CDR1 MNHEY and CDR2 SVGAGI. V shed 0 bases, J shed 10 bases, and the junction held 7 bases outside the gene matches. This CDR3 region has 16 residues. The CDR3 DNA is TGTGCCAGCAGTTACTCGAGGCTAGCGGGAGGGAACGAGCAGTTCTTC. It is translated as CASSYSRLAGGNEQFF.

The chain has TRBV6-5 and TRBJ1-1; D gene uncertain. The CDR3 totals 13 residues. The V gene's germline CDR1 is MNHEY and CDR2 SVGAGI. Trimming pared 6 bases from V and 2 bases from J, leaving 10 bases between. CDR3 protein: CASSLVSNTEAFF. The CDR3 region has the DNA TGTGCCAGCAGCCTGGTCTCTAACACTGAAGCTTTCTTT.

The chain is built from TRBV11-1 and TRBJ2-3; TRBD2 matches at 11 bases. The germline V gene encodes CDR1 SGHAT and CDR2 FQDESV (reference sequence). V dropped 4 bases and J dropped 0; count of bases not matched to a gene: 0. The CDR3 has 15 residues. DNA of the CDR3: TGTGCCAGCAGCTGGACTAGCGGGAGCACAGATACGCAGTATTTT. As protein: CASSWTSGSTDTQYF.

The chain is built from TRBV3-1 (or the pseudogene TRBV3-2) and TRBJ2-2, with TRBD1 identical over 11 bases. The CDR3 extends over 17 amino acids. Germline CDR1 LGHDT, CDR2 YNNKEL (reference sequence). V gave up 3 bases and J gave up 3 bases; unmatched junction bases: 6. CDR3 residues: CASSHTGTGGYTGELFF. In DNA, the CDR3 is TGTGCCAGCAGCCACACCGGGACAGGGGGGTACACCGGGGAGCTGTTTTTT.

This chain links TRBV6-5 with TRBJ2-7; 7 bases agree with TRBD1. Germline V lookup: CDR1 MNHEY, CDR2 SVGAGI. The V gene end was trimmed by 6 bases and the J gene end by 0 bases; junction bases not matched to a gene: 5. This CDR3 has 14 amino acids. The DNA of the CDR3 is TGTGCCAGCAGCGGGACAGACGTCTCCTACGAGCAGTACTTC. It encodes CASSGTDVSYEQYF.

This CDR3 reads CASSQVRGPRGNTIYF. For the CDR3, the DNA is TGTGCCAGCAGCCAAGTTCGGGGTCCGCGGGGAAACACCATATATTTT. The V and J genes are TRBV14 and TRBJ1-3; D gene uncertain. The CDR3 consists of 16 residues. With 1 base removed from V and 4 bases from J, the gap between germline ends came to 14 bases. Germline loops: CDR1 SGHDN, CDR2 FVKESK.

V and J are TRBV29-1 and TRBJ2-7, with TRBD2 matching 7 bases. The CDR3 is made up of 13 amino acids. The V gene end was trimmed by 8 bases and the J gene end by 3 bases; junction bases not matched to a gene: 10. CDR1 is SQVTM, CDR2 ANQGSEA, per germline. CDR3 region: CSFTGTINYEQYF. In DNA form, the CDR3 reads TGCAGCTTCACCGGGACTATAAACTACGAGCAGTACTTC.

The V and J genes are TRBV28 and TRBJ1-2; D is uncertain. Trimming shortened V by 4 bases and J by 0 bases, and 0 bases separated the two germline ends. The V gene's germline CDR1 is MDHEN and CDR2 SYDVKM. This CDR3 has 11 amino acids. The CDR3 DNA sequence: TGTGCCAGCAGTTCTAACTATGGCTACACCTTC. Encoded protein: CASSSNYGYTF.

The chain couples TRBV7-2 to TRBJ2-1; D is perhaps TRBD1 (5 bases). Trimming removed 3 bases at V and 8 bases at J, with 8 bases between. Germline V CDR1 and CDR2: SGHTA, FQGNSA. The CDR3 is 12 residues long. CDR3 in DNA: TGTGCCAGCAGCTTGGCAGGGTATGAGCAGTTCTTC. Translated: CASSLAGYEQFF.

The chain links TRBV11-2 to TRBJ1-5, with 7 bases fitting TRBD1. V lost 6 bases, J lost 4 bases, and 6 bases stayed unmatched. Germline V gene data show CDR1 as SGHAT and CDR2 as FQNNGV. The length of the CDR3 is 14 residues. In DNA form, the CDR3 reads TGTGCCAGCAGTTTGACAGGGAGTAATCAGCCCCAGCATTTT. This translates into CASSLTGSNQPQHF. The variable domain in full, completed from reference TRBV11-2 and TRBJ1-5, reads EAGVAQSPRYKIIEKRQSVAFWCNPISGHATLYWYQQILGQGPKLLIQFQNNGVVDDSQLPKDRFSAERLKGVDSTLKIQPAKLEDSAVYLCASSLTGSNQPQHFGDGTRLSIL.

The genes are TRBV7-3 and TRBJ2-3, with no clear D. CDR3 length: 12 amino acids. V gave up 4 bases and J gave up 5 bases, with 7 bases separating them. CDR1 is SGHTA, CDR2 FQGTGA, per germline. CDR3 in amino acids: CASSSPLDTQYF. The CDR3 DNA reads TGTGCCAGCAGCTCCCCCTTAGATACGCAGTATTTT.

This chain uses TRBV7-3 with TRBJ2-3, with 7 bases lining up with TRBD1. This CDR3 has 15 amino acids. CDR1 and CDR2 from the germline V gene are SGHTA and FQGTGA. V trimming: 5 bases; J trimming: 3 bases; junction bases outside the gene matches: 8. The CDR3 bases are TGTGCCAGCAGCCCAGTGGCAGGGGGAACAGATACGCAGTATTTT. This gives the protein CASSPVAGGTDTQYF.

This clone was recorded only once. The rearrangement joins TRBV4-3 to TRBJ2-3; D perhaps matches TRBD1 (5 bases). Germline V CDR1 and CDR2: LGHNA, YSLEER. V was cut by 1 base and J by 4 bases, with 12 bases left in between. CDR3 length equals 15 residues. This CDR3 reads CASSQGTQVADTQYF. For the CDR3, the DNA is TGCGCCAGCAGCCAAGGAACACAGGTTGCAGATACGCAGTATTTT.

The chain links TRBV11-2 to TRBJ1-1; possibly TRBD1 for D (6 bases). The CDR3 totals 14 residues. V was shortened by 6 bases and J by 3 bases, with 14 bases between the two germline ends. From germline, CDR1 is SGHAT and CDR2 FQNNGV. CDR3 nucleotide sequence: TGTGCCAGCAGTACCCGGGACACTTACACTGAAGCTTTCTTT. Protein product: CASSTRDTYTEAFF.

V gene TRBV5-4 combines with J gene TRBJ2-1, with 12 bases matching TRBD2. This CDR3 is built from 17 residues. CDR1 is SGHNT and CDR2 is YYREEE in the germline V gene (reference sequence). The V and J ends lost 0 bases and 2 bases, in that order; junction bases with no gene match: 3. The CDR3 sequence is CASSLATSGRPYNEQFF. Here the CDR3 DNA reads TGTGCCAGCAGCTTGGCGACTAGCGGGAGACCCTACAATGAGCAGTTCTTC.

The chain combines TRBV2 with TRBJ1-5, with D uncertain. In germline, CDR1 is SNHLY, CDR2 FYNNEI. Trimming took off 7 bases at V and 3 bases at J, with 13 bases between the two ends. This CDR3 contains 14 residues. This chain's CDR3 is CASTLDTPNQPQHF. The CDR3 coding sequence is TGTGCCAGCACACTCGACACCCCCAATCAGCCCCAGCATTTT.

This chain links TRBV5-1 with TRBJ2-1, with 8 nucleotides matching TRBD2. CDR1 and CDR2 (germline): SGHRS, YFSETQ. The J segment lost 5 bases and the V segment lost 3 bases, leaving 10 bases of the junction unmatched. The CDR3 has 16 residues. The CDR3 DNA reads as TGCGCCAGCAGCTCCGCTAGCGGGCAAGCAAACAATGAGCAGTTCTTC. It translates to CASSSASGQANNEQFF.

For the CDR3, the DNA is TGTGCCAGCAGTTACTTTCAGAACATGAACACTGAAGCTTTCTTT. Its translation: CASSYFQNMNTEAFF. The chain links TRBV6-5 to TRBJ1-1; D gene unclear. Per germline, CDR1 MNHEY and CDR2 SVGAGI. Trimming pared 1 base from V and 0 bases from J, leaving 9 bases between. This CDR3 region has 15 residues.

The gene calls are TRBV2 and TRBJ1-2; TRBD1 agrees at 12 bases. Germline V lookup: CDR1 SNHLY, CDR2 FYNNEI. With V trimmed by 4 bases and J by 3 bases, 9 bases remained unmatched. This CDR3 spans 17 amino acids. The CDR3 coding sequence is TGTGCCAGCAGTGCCGGGGACAGGGGGCGATCTTACTATGGCTACACCTTC. Its translation is CASSAGDRGRSYYGYTF.

The V gene is TRBV7-2, the J gene TRBJ2-1; the match to TRBD1 covers 8 bases. This CDR3 is 15 amino acids long. V dropped 3 bases and J dropped 3; count of bases not matched to a gene: 4. Germline CDR1 is SGHTA and CDR2 is FQGNSA. The CDR3 spells CASSFGQGSYNEQFF. CDR3 coding DNA: TGTGCCAGCAGCTTCGGACAGGGAAGCTACAATGAGCAGTTCTTC.

This chain links TRBV15 with TRBJ2-6, with D possibly being TRBD2 (5 bases). CDR1 and CDR2 from the germline V gene are LNHNV and YYDKDF (reference sequence). The V end was cut by 7 bases, the J end by 1 base, with 20 bases between. CDR3 length equals 18 residues. The CDR3 spells CATNTWRPGISGANVLTF. DNA of the CDR3: TGTGCCACCAACACCTGGAGGCCTGGGATTTCTGGGGCCAACGTCCTGACTTTC.

V and J are TRBV7-9 and TRBJ2-2, with D unresolved. This CDR3 region has 14 residues. The germline gives CDR1 SEHNR, CDR2 FQNEAQ (reference sequence). The V end was cut by 1 base, the J end by 5 bases, with 8 bases between. The CDR3 DNA is TGTGCCAGCAGCTTAGGTCAGACTACCGGGGAGCTGTTTTTT. This sequence encodes CASSLGQTTGELFF. The full variable domain, with the rest looked up from reference TRBV7-9 and TRBJ2-2, is DTGVSQNPRHKITKRGQNVTFRCDPISEHNRLYWYRQTLGQGPEFLTYFQNEAQLEKSRLLSDRFSAERPKGSFSTLEIQRTEQGDSAMYLCASSLGQTTGELFFGEGSRLTVL.

The gene calls are TRBV7-3 and TRBJ2-1; 7 positions match TRBD2. This CDR3 region has 14 residues. J lost 9 bases, V lost 0 bases, and 5 bases had no gene match. The germline V gene encodes CDR1 SGHTA and CDR2 FQGTGA. CDR3 sequence reads: CASSLTAVAGEQFF. The CDR3 bases are TGTGCCAGCAGCTTAACGGCAGTAGCGGGTGAGCAGTTCTTC. Full variable domain (outside the CDR3, taken from reference TRBV7-3 and TRBJ2-1): GAGVSQTPSNKVTEKGKYVELRCDPISGHTALYWYRQSLGQGPEFLIYFQGTGAADDSGLPNDRFFAVRPEGSVSTLKIQRTERGDSAVYLCASSLTAVAGEQFFGPGTRLTVL.